This passage covers 17 T cell receptor beta chains from one sample sequenced in a study of CD8+ T cells in alopecia areata. TCR sequencing used cDNA made by reverse transcription of extracted RNA. Sequenced by immunoSEQ multiplex PCR; TCRdb stores in-frame clones only, minus some. This table holds about 120,000 clones, 53% found once. The treatment here: oral pan-JAK inhibitor, 5-10 mg twice daily. The material was CD4+ T cells sorted from blood, obtained at week 4, from a patient treated with tofacitinib. The receptors shown here come from a human donor with alopecia areata.

In this sample, this clone turned up a few times. The chain joins TRBV29-1 to TRBJ1-2; a possible D gene is TRBD1 (6 bases). CDR1 is SQVTM and CDR2 is ANQGSEA in the germline V gene. This CDR3 comprises 12 residues. V lost 7 bases, J lost 6 bases, and 15 bases lay in between. The CDR3 bases are TGCAGCGCAGAAGGGAGGGGGGATGGCTACACCTTC. Its translation: CSAEGRGDGYTF.

J is TRBJ1-4 and V is TRBV29-1; tentative D call: TRBD1 (5 bases). CDR1 is SQVTM, CDR2 ANQGSEA, per germline. Trimming stripped 5 bases from V and 4 bases from J, with 11 bases between. This CDR3 has 13 amino acids. The chain's CDR3 is CSVRKRGNEKLFF. The CDR3, as DNA: TGCAGCGTTCGGAAGAGGGGTAATGAAAAACTGTTTTTT.

The chain couples TRBV29-1 to TRBJ1-2, with a possible D match to TRBD1 (5 bases). The CDR3 is 14 amino acids. Between the trimmed V and J ends, which lost 4 bases and 8 bases, there was a span of 20 bases. Germline V lookup: CDR1 SQVTM, CDR2 ANQGSEA. CDR3 loop: CSVAGALKGGGYTF. CDR3 nucleotides: TGCAGCGTTGCCGGGGCCCTTAAGGGTGGGGGCTACACCTTC.

DNA for the CDR3: TGTGCCAGCAGCCGACCCCAAGAGACCCAGTACTTC. Its protein product is CASSRPQETQYF. The J gene is TRBJ2-5, the V gene TRBV6-6; D is unresolved. V gave up 6 bases and J gave up 1 base, with 6 bases separating them. CDR3 size: 12 residues. CDR1 is MNHNY and CDR2 is SVGAGI in the germline V gene (reference sequence).

This clone was picked up a small number of times. This rearrangement joins TRBV11-1 to TRBJ2-1, with a tentative D call TRBD1 (5 bases). The germline V and J ends were trimmed by 2 bases and 9 bases, with 11 bases remaining between them. The CDR3 has 13 residues. The V gene's germline CDR1 is SGHAT and CDR2 FQDESV (reference sequence). This CDR3 reads CASSLNQGPEQFF. The CDR3 DNA follows: TGTGCCAGCAGCTTAAACCAGGGTCCTGAGCAGTTCTTC.

This chain connects TRBV4-2 to TRBJ2-1, with D hard to call. CDR1 and CDR2 from the germline V gene are LGHNA and YNFKEQ. V was pared by 3 bases and J by 5 bases, with 8 bases between. This CDR3 is built from 13 residues. The CDR3 loop reads CASSQQANNEQFF. The CDR3 bases are TGTGCCAGCAGCCAGCAAGCCAACAATGAGCAGTTCTTC.

The chain has TRBV9 and TRBJ1-5, with D possibly being TRBD1 (6 bases). Germline CDR1 and CDR2: SGDLS and YYNGEE. The CDR3 loop spans 15 amino acids. V was shortened by 3 bases and J by 4 bases, with 14 bases between the two germline ends. CDR3 protein: CASSATTGWNQPQHF. DNA of the CDR3: TGTGCCAGCAGCGCCACCACAGGGTGGAATCAGCCCCAGCATTTT.

The chain couples TRBV30 to TRBJ2-3, with 11 bases identical to TRBD2. Germline CDR1 GTSNPN, CDR2 SVGIG (reference sequence). This CDR3 comprises 18 residues. V was pared by 1 base and J by 0 bases, with 9 bases of the junction left unmatched. The CDR3 DNA is TGTGCCTGGAGTGCCCCCGGGGGGACTAGCGGCAGCACAGATACGCAGTATTTT. Translated: CAWSAPGGTSGSTDTQYF.

This clone showed up just a few times. V is TRBV30 and J is TRBJ1-1; D gene unclear. Germline V gives CDR1 GTSNPN, CDR2 SVGIG (reference sequence). CDR3 size: 12 residues. V lost 2 bases and J lost 4, with 8 bases in between. In DNA, the CDR3 is TGTGCCTGGAGTCTGGGAGGCACTGAAGCTTTCTTT. Translation gives CAWSLGGTEAFF.

J is TRBJ2-1 and V is TRBV29-1, with 7 bases lining up with TRBD2. CDR1 is SQVTM and CDR2 is ANQGSEA in the germline V gene. Germline trimming cut 6 bases from V and 5 bases from J; bases unmatched to any gene: 10. This CDR3 contains 14 residues. CDR3 amino acids: CSVTTGTTNNEQFF. The CDR3 DNA sequence: TGCAGCGTAACTACCGGGACTACAAACAATGAGCAGTTCTTC.

This clone was seen more than once but under ten times. The rearrangement uses TRBV29-1 and TRBJ2-1; no clear D gene. V gave up 4 bases and J gave up 3 bases, with 10 bases separating them. Germline V gene data show CDR1 as SQVTM and CDR2 as ANQGSEA. This CDR3 has 13 amino acids. CDR3 DNA sequence: TGCAGCGTTGTTGGTCTCTTCTACAATGAGCAGTTCTTC. This translates into CSVVGLFYNEQFF.

This clone was counted ten times or more. This chain joins TRBV11-2 and TRBJ1-2, with 10 nucleotides matching TRBD1. The junction had 4 bases not matched to a gene; V was cut back by 5 bases and J by 7 bases. CDR3 length: 13 amino acids. Germline V gene lookup returns CDR1 SGHAT and CDR2 FQNNGV. The CDR3 region has the DNA TGTGCCAGCAGCCCCCGGGACAGGGGTGGCTACACCTTC. The encoded protein is CASSPRDRGGYTF.

The CDR3 is CAWSRGSGQPQHF. CDR3 in DNA: TGTGCCTGGAGTAGGGGGTCAGGTCAGCCCCAGCATTTT. This sequence joins TRBV30 and TRBJ1-5; D perhaps matches TRBD1 (6 bases). Trimming removed 2 bases at V and 6 bases at J, with 11 bases between. The CDR3 runs to 13 residues. In germline, CDR1 is GTSNPN, CDR2 SVGIG (reference sequence). Filled out from reference TRBV30 and TRBJ1-5, the complete variable domain reads SQTIHQWPATLVQPVGSPLSLECTVEGTSNPNLYWYRQAAGRGLQLLFYSVGIGQISSEVPQNLSASRPQDRQFILSSKKLLLSDSGFYLCAWSRGSGQPQHFGDGTRLSIL.

This chain links TRBV27 with TRBJ2-5, with 7 bases identical to TRBD2. The germline gives CDR1 MNHEY, CDR2 SMNVEV (reference sequence). V lost 6 bases and J lost 2; bases outside the gene matches: 9. CDR3 length: 15 amino acids. The CDR3 DNA reads TGTGCCAGCAGCGCGGGAGCGATTAATCAAGAGACCCAGTACTTC. Translated: CASSAGAINQETQYF.

The V and J genes are TRBV5-1 and TRBJ2-1, with D perhaps matching TRBD1 (5 bases). Germline V CDR1 and CDR2: SGHRS, YFSETQ. The CDR3 contains 13 residues. Deletions cut 7 bases from V and 1 base from J, with 9 bases between. The DNA of the CDR3 is TGCGCCAGCGCTAAGGGGTCCTACAATGAGCAGTTCTTC. This encodes CASAKGSYNEQFF.

This chain joins TRBV6-1 and TRBJ1-2, with no clear D. The V and J ends lost 2 bases and 2 bases respectively, with 6 bases between them. This CDR3 has 13 amino acids. CDR1 and CDR2 from the germline V gene are MNHNS and SASEGT. CDR3 in amino acids: CASSEPGNYGYTF. The DNA of the CDR3 is TGTGCCAGCAGTGAACCAGGCAACTATGGCTACACCTTC.

This chain connects TRBV5-6 to TRBJ2-4, with D tentatively TRBD1 (6 bases). Germline values: CDR1 SGHDT, CDR2 YYEEEE. This CDR3 contains 13 residues. V lost 4 bases to trimming and J lost 8 bases, with 13 bases between them. The CDR3 nucleotides are TGTGCCAGCAGCCTGCTGGGGGCCGACATTCAGTACTTC. The encoded protein is CASSLLGADIQYF.